The T cell receptor (beta chain) under discussion was sequenced for a study of cytomegalovirus exposure and HLA in healthy donors. Study overall: The same platform was used for the 130 or so validation repertoires as for the 666 first-cohort repertoires, as reported in a later analysis. Study outcomes and limitations: Some TCR beta chains (roughly 160 of them) were listed as cytomegalovirus-associated.

Profiled with immunoSEQ multiplex PCR; TCRdb holds only in-frame clones, not every one. The sample has tens of thousands of clones; 89% are singletons. Concerning this clone: Antigen specificity is unknown.

Germline V gene lookup returns CDR1 MNHNS and CDR2 SASEGT. V lost 3 bases to trimming and J lost 4 bases, with 11 bases between them. The CDR3 is 14 residues long. The TCR was taken from a woman aged 18-30 years in good health and CMV-seronegative. This sequence joins TRBV6-1 and TRBJ2-3, with D possibly being TRBD2 (5 bases). The sequenced sample was PBMCs. Written as DNA, the CDR3 is TGTGCCAGCAGTGACCATGGGAGTCCAGATACGCAGTATTTT. Protein: CASSDHGSPDTQYF.